This T cell receptor beta chain comes out of a study of T cell responses to AZD1222 COVID-19 vaccine. Study-wide results and caveats: At 160-218 and 743-854, vaccine-associated CD4 TCRs were dominant, and they spanned spike.

Here immunoSEQ multiplex PCR was the method, and the copy in TCRdb shows in-frame clones only, minus some. The data contain 180,000 or so clones, approximately 91% of them seen just once; the ten biggest clones take up 1.5% to 2.5%. A note on this clone: Antigen: not known.

This clonotype was sampled from an adult who received the AZD1222 COVID-19 vaccine. The sample here was peripheral blood, taken 28 days after the second AZD1222 dose.

The CDR3 protein is CAISAGERANTEAFF. The CDR3 region has the DNA TGTGCCATCAGTGCCGGCGAGAGGGCGAACACTGAAGCTTTCTTT. V usage is TRBV10-3 and J usage is TRBJ1-1, with D uncertain. The CDR3 totals 15 residues. Germline V gene data show CDR1 as ENHRY and CDR2 as SYGVKD. The ends were cut back, 4 bases at V and 1 base at J, with 13 bases in the middle.